Listed below are T cell receptor beta chains from one sample, sequenced in a study of T cell responses to AZD1222 COVID-19 vaccine. Measured with immunoSEQ multiplex PCR; TCRdb has only the in-frame clones, and not every one. The sample includes 82,000 or so clones, roughly 90% of them seen just once. The material sequenced was peripheral blood, taken on day 0 of AZD1222 vaccination. Receptors were obtained from an adult in good health. Each CDR3 is given with its conserved first and last residue. Fields, in order: clone size, V gene, D gene, J gene, CDR3 protein, CDR3 DNA. D genes are given only for firm matches. Rows give clone size only sometimes, using once, few, many, or a class for an expanded clone.

size: once; V: TRBV10-1; D: NA; J: TRBJ1-1; CDR3: CASSRTDNTEAFF; DNA: TGCGCCAGCAGTCGGACAGACAACACTGAAGCTTTCTTT
size: NA; V: TRBV7-7; D: NA; J: TRBJ2-7; CDR3: CASSLDGETYEQYF; DNA: TGTGCTAGCAGCTTAGACGGGGAAACCTACGAGCAGTACTTC
size: NA; V: TRBV5-8; D: NA; J: TRBJ1-4; CDR3: CASSIGGWGRNEKLFF; DNA: TGTGCCAGCAGCATAGGTGGTTGGGGGCGGAATGAAAAACTGTTTTTT
size: NA; V: TRBV9; D: NA; J: TRBJ2-5; CDR3: CASSVAAETQYF; DNA: TGTGCCAGCAGCGTAGCAGCGGAGACCCAGTACTTC
size: few; V: TRBV7-2; D: NA; J: TRBJ1-2; CDR3: CASSLHSSPGYGYTF; DNA: TGTGCCAGCAGCTTACACTCGAGCCCGGGCTATGGCTACACCTTC
size: NA; V: TRBV18; D: NA; J: TRBJ1-3; CDR3: CASSETAIGNTIYF; DNA: TGTGCCAGCTCAGAGACGGCAATTGGAAACACCATATATTTT
size: NA; V: TRBV4-3; D: NA; J: TRBJ1-4; CDR3: CASSQRLSDEKLFF; DNA: TGCGCCAGCAGCCAACGGCTCTCAGATGAAAAACTGTTTTTT
size: NA; V: TRBV19; D: NA; J: TRBJ1-5; CDR3: CASSPLTPSNQPQHF; DNA: TGTGCCAGTAGCCCCTTGACACCTAGCAATCAGCCCCAGCATTTT
size: NA; V: TRBV28; D: TRBD1; J: TRBJ2-5; CDR3: CASSFRTGQETQYF; DNA: TGTGCCAGCAGTTTCCGGACAGGGCAAGAGACCCAGTACTTC
size: NA; V: TRBV4-2; D: NA; J: TRBJ1-2; CDR3: CASSQEGVGQTYGYTF; DNA: TGTGCCAGCAGCCAAGAAGGGGTTGGGCAGACCTATGGCTACACCTTC
size: NA; V: TRBV7-2; D: NA; J: TRBJ2-2; CDR3: CASSFSGASGTGELFF; DNA: TGTGCCAGCAGCTTTTCCGGGGCGTCGGGCACCGGGGAGCTGTTTTTT
size: NA; V: TRBV7-2; D: TRBD2; J: TRBJ2-7; CDR3: CASSLGPSGAYEQYF; DNA: TGTGCCAGCAGCTTAGGCCCTAGCGGTGCATACGAGCAGTACTTC
size: few; V: TRBV25-1; D: TRBD1; J: TRBJ1-1; CDR3: CASSVDRGVYPEAFF; DNA: TGTGCCAGCAGTGTCGACAGGGGGGTTTATCCTGAAGCTTTCTTT
size: NA; V: TRBV3-1/TRBV3-2; D: TRBD2; J: TRBJ2-1; CDR3: CASSQGGGNEQFF; DNA: TGTGCCAGCAGCCAGGGCGGGGGCAATGAGCAGTTCTTC
size: NA; V: TRBV4-3; D: NA; J: TRBJ1-5; CDR3: CASSQDILGAGLGNQPQHF; DNA: TGCGCCAGCAGCCAAGACATTCTGGGGGCGGGGTTGGGCAATCAGCCCCAGCATTTT
size: NA; V: TRBV19; D: TRBD1; J: TRBJ2-2; CDR3: CASSIQGAGTGELFF; DNA: TGTGCCAGTAGTATACAGGGGGCAGGCACCGGGGAGCTGTTTTTT
size: NA; V: TRBV6-1; D: TRBD1; J: TRBJ1-1; CDR3: CASSSNRGEAFF; DNA: TGTGCCAGCAGTTCAAACAGGGGGGAAGCTTTCTTT
size: NA; V: TRBV6-5; D: TRBD1; J: TRBJ1-2; CDR3: CASRGQGGNYGYTF; DNA: TGTGCCAGCAGAGGACAGGGGGGAAACTATGGCTACACCTTC
size: NA; V: TRBV7-9; D: NA; J: TRBJ1-2; CDR3: CASSAGIYTGYTF; DNA: TGTGCCAGCAGCGCCGGGATCTACACCGGCTACACCTTC
size: NA; V: TRBV7-8; D: NA; J: TRBJ2-1; CDR3: CASSPTFSDSSIYNEQFF; DNA: TGTGCCAGCAGCCCTACTTTCTCTGACAGTTCTATCTACAATGAGCAGTTCTTC
size: NA; V: TRBV6-5; D: NA; J: TRBJ2-7; CDR3: CASSYSNPSEQYF; DNA: TGTGCCAGCAGTTACTCGAACCCTTCCGAGCAGTACTTC
size: NA; V: TRBV5-1; D: NA; J: TRBJ2-5; CDR3: CASSRAGGGAEETQYF; DNA: TGCGCCAGCAGCCGTGCTGGGGGGGGCGCGGAGGAGACCCAGTACTTC
size: NA; V: TRBV18; D: NA; J: TRBJ1-1; CDR3: CASSPYPTGGTEAFF; DNA: TGTGCCAGCTCTCCTTATCCGACCGGGGGAACTGAAGCTTTCTTT
size: NA; V: TRBV5-1; D: NA; J: TRBJ2-3; CDR3: CASSSEDLPTDTQYF; DNA: TGCGCCAGCAGCTCAGAGGACCTTCCGACAGATACGCAGTATTTT
size: NA; V: TRBV3-1/TRBV3-2; D: NA; J: TRBJ1-1; CDR3: CASSQEGGTEAFF; DNA: TGTGCCAGCAGCCAGGAGGGGGGCACTGAAGCTTTCTTT
size: few; V: TRBV10-3; D: NA; J: TRBJ1-1; CDR3: CAISENTEAFF; DNA: TGTGCCATCAGTGAGAACACTGAAGCTTTCTTT
size: NA; V: TRBV12-3/TRBV12-4; D: NA; J: TRBJ1-2; CDR3: CASSLTADYGYTF; DNA: TGTGCCAGCAGTTTAACAGCGGACTATGGCTACACCTTC
size: once; V: TRBV5-1; D: NA; J: TRBJ1-3; CDR3: CASSLSGGSGNTIYF; DNA: TGCGCCAGCAGCTTGAGCGGAGGCTCTGGAAACACCATATATTTT
size: NA; V: TRBV6-1; D: NA; J: TRBJ1-2; CDR3: CASSEARRGHYTF; DNA: TGTGCCAGCAGTGAAGCTAGGAGGGGCCACTACACCTTC
size: NA; V: TRBV5-1; D: NA; J: TRBJ2-3; CDR3: CASSLVGGRADTQYF; DNA: TGCGCCAGCAGCTTGGTCGGGGGTAGGGCAGATACGCAGTATTTT
size: NA; V: TRBV11-2; D: TRBD1; J: TRBJ2-7; CDR3: CASSKTGVGAYEQYF; DNA: TGTGCCAGCAGCAAAACAGGGGTCGGTGCCTACGAGCAGTACTTC
size: NA; V: TRBV12-3/TRBV12-4; D: NA; J: TRBJ2-7; CDR3: CASTPSRAYEQYF; DNA: TGTGCCAGCACCCCTTCCAGGGCCTACGAGCAGTACTTC
size: NA; V: TRBV10-3; D: NA; J: TRBJ2-2; CDR3: CAISDQGNTGELFF; DNA: TGTGCCATCAGTGACCAGGGAAACACCGGGGAGCTGTTTTTT
size: NA; V: TRBV7-2; D: TRBD1; J: TRBJ2-2; CDR3: CASTPIQGAGYTGELFF; DNA: TGTGCCAGCACCCCAATCCAGGGGGCAGGCTACACCGGGGAGCTGTTTTTT
size: NA; V: TRBV6-1; D: NA; J: TRBJ1-5; CDR3: CASSEFAGADNQPQHF; DNA: TGTGCCAGCAGTGAATTTGCGGGGGCCGACAATCAGCCCCAGCATTTT
size: NA; V: TRBV28; D: NA; J: TRBJ1-4; CDR3: CASSLRVATNEKLFF; DNA: TGTGCCAGCAGTTTACGGGTTGCAACTAATGAAAAACTGTTTTTT
size: NA; V: TRBV3-1/TRBV3-2; D: NA; J: TRBJ2-2; CDR3: CASRSGAGELFF; DNA: TGTGCCAGCAGATCGGGGGCCGGGGAGCTGTTTTTT
size: NA; V: TRBV30; D: TRBD1; J: TRBJ2-2; CDR3: CAWKLTGVTGELFF; DNA: TGTGCCTGGAAGTTGACAGGGGTCACCGGGGAGCTGTTTTTT
size: NA; V: TRBV4-3; D: TRBD1; J: TRBJ1-1; CDR3: CASSQQLPGQGRGTEAFF; DNA: TGCGCCAGCAGCCAACAACTCCCGGGACAGGGACGTGGCACTGAAGCTTTCTTT
size: NA; V: TRBV28; D: TRBD1; J: TRBJ2-1; CDR3: CASSLTGAYNEQFF; DNA: TGTGCCAGCAGCCTGACAGGGGCCTACAATGAGCAGTTCTTC
size: once; V: TRBV27; D: NA; J: TRBJ2-7; CDR3: CASSLSEGYVYEQYF; DNA: TGTGCCAGCAGTTTATCGGAAGGGTATGTCTACGAGCAGTACTTC
size: NA; V: TRBV5-6; D: TRBD1; J: TRBJ2-3; CDR3: CASSSQGSDTQYF; DNA: TGTGCCAGCAGCTCACAGGGGTCGGATACGCAGTATTTT
size: NA; V: TRBV30; D: NA; J: TRBJ2-3; CDR3: CARAAADTQYF; DNA: TGTGCCCGGGCAGCGGCAGATACGCAGTATTTT
size: few; V: TRBV6-6; D: NA; J: TRBJ1-2; CDR3: CASSQSQLGGYTF; DNA: TGTGCCAGCAGCCAATCACAGCTAGGGGGCTACACCTTC
size: NA; V: TRBV5-1; D: NA; J: TRBJ1-1; CDR3: CASSLDGGEAFF; DNA: TGCGCCAGCAGCTTGGACGGGGGTGAAGCTTTCTTT